This TCR beta chain was profiled in a study of T cells in localized non-small cell lung cancer. Study observations and caveats: Heterogeneity remains possible because sequencing was limited to only one tumor region. Adjacent lung was found to contain a median roughly 60 of the top 100 tumor clones. Longer overall survival accompanied higher blood T cell density.

With respect to this clone: Its antigen remains unidentified.

CDR1 is SGHDN and CDR2 is FVKESK in the germline V gene. Trimming removed 4 bases from V and 1 base from J; junction bases left unmatched: 7. CDR3 length equals 18 residues. Data came from immunoSEQ multiplex PCR; TCRdb stores just in-frame clones and leaves some out. The sample includes around 3,400 clones, about a quarter of them seen just once. The sample consisted of lung tumor tissue, taken before any cancer treatment. This receptor was obtained from a male donor aged 60 or over with stage I lung adenocarcinoma. V usage is TRBV14 and J usage is TRBJ2-6; 10 bases fit TRBD1. This CDR3 is CASSRFVGQGSGANVLTF. The CDR3 coding sequence is TGTGCCAGCAGCCGGTTCGTGGGACAGGGGTCTGGGGCCAACGTCCTGACTTTC. The full variable domain, with the rest looked up from reference TRBV14 and TRBJ2-6, is EAGVTQFPSHSVIEKGQTVTLRCDPISGHDNLYWYRRVMGKEIKFLLHFVKESKQDESGMPNNRFLAERTGGTYSTLKVQPAELEDSGVYFCASSRFVGQGSGANVLTFGAGSRLTVL.